What follows are 14 T cell receptor beta chains derived from one specimen sequenced in a study of blood T cell repertoires in COVID-19. Sequencing was performed with immunoSEQ multiplex PCR; in TCRdb, only in-frame clones are kept and a portion is missing. The data hold about 170,000 clones, with around four fifths observed a single time. The sample was PBMCs or T cells enriched from blood (not recorded which). Receptor source: a woman between 45 and 60 years old who had recovered from COVID-19.

The V gene is TRBV6-5, the J gene TRBJ1-2, with 7 bases fitting TRBD1. The CDR3 contains 12 residues. Germline-derived CDR1 and CDR2 are MNHEY and SVGAGI. Trimming took 6 bases from V and 8 from J; bases not matched to a gene: 6. As DNA, the CDR3 is TGTGCCAGCAGCTCCGGACAGGCCGGCTACACCTTC. Its translation is CASSSGQAGYTF.

This chain links TRBV5-1 with TRBJ1-2; weak D call: TRBD1 (5 bases). The V gene lost 4 bases and the J gene lost 8 bases, with 27 bases spanning the gap. This CDR3 spans 17 amino acids. Germline V gene data show CDR1 as SGHRS and CDR2 as YFSETQ. In DNA form, the CDR3 reads TGCGCCAGCAGCCCAGGGTTGCGAACAATGCCAACGAGCGGCTACACCTTC. Its translation: CASSPGLRTMPTSGYTF.

This clone was counted a few times. The genes are TRBV7-2 and TRBJ2-1; 7 nucleotides match TRBD2. J was trimmed by 2 bases and V by 5 bases; bases with no gene match: 6. The CDR3 consists of 15 residues. Germline V gene lookup returns CDR1 SGHTA and CDR2 FQGNSA. For the CDR3, the DNA is TGTGCCAGCAGCAACCCTAGCGGAACCTACAATGAGCAGTTCTTC. This translates into CASSNPSGTYNEQFF.

The genes are TRBV7-9 and TRBJ2-2; 8 bases are a match to TRBD2. Trimming removed 7 bases from V and 7 bases from J; junction bases left unmatched: 14. The CDR3 is made up of 16 amino acids. The germline V gene has CDR1 SEHNR and CDR2 FQNEAQ (reference sequence). The CDR3 region is CASNHGWGLVIGELFF. For the CDR3, the DNA is TGTGCCAGCAACCATGGGTGGGGACTAGTGATCGGGGAGCTGTTTTTT.

The V gene is TRBV28, the J gene TRBJ1-5; D unresolved. The CDR3 covers 14 residues. V lost 6 bases, J lost 6 bases, and 15 bases lay in between. CDR1 is MDHEN and CDR2 is SYDVKM in the germline V gene. CDR3 in amino acids: CASSRPGGSQPQHF. The CDR3 nucleotides are TGTGCCAGCAGCCGTCCGGGCGGGAGTCAGCCCCAGCATTTT.

This chain joins TRBV7-9 and TRBJ2-1; D is ambiguous. Germline loops: CDR1 SEHNR, CDR2 FQNEAQ (reference sequence). V was clipped by 4 bases and J by 3 bases, with 4 bases between them. This CDR3 spans 12 amino acids. The CDR3: CASSSGYNEQFF. The CDR3 nucleotides are TGTGCCAGCAGCTCCGGCTACAATGAGCAGTTCTTC.

The chain combines TRBV7-2 with TRBJ1-5, with TRBD1 as a possible D gene (6 bases). The germline gives CDR1 SGHTA, CDR2 FQGNSA. Trimming shortened V by 4 bases and J by 0 bases, and 13 bases separated the two germline ends. The CDR3 has 16 amino acids. DNA for the CDR3: TGTGCCAGCAGCTATGGACAGCCTTATAGCAATCAGCCCCAGCATTTT. Encoded protein: CASSYGQPYSNQPQHF.

The gene calls are TRBV5-6 and TRBJ2-3; D remains ambiguous. The CDR3 contains 14 residues. The V gene lost 4 bases and the J gene lost 0 bases, with 9 bases spanning the gap. CDR1 SGHDT and CDR2 YYEEEE come from the germline V gene. CDR3 DNA: TGTGCCAGCAGCCTCCCCGGGAGCACAGATACGCAGTATTTT. The encoded protein is CASSLPGSTDTQYF. Together with reference TRBV5-6 and TRBJ2-3, the CDR3 gives the full variable domain: DAGVTQSPTHLIKTRGQQVTLRCSPKSGHDTVSWYQQALGQGPQFIFQYYEEEERQRGNFPDRFSGHQFPNYSSELNVNALLLGDSALYLCASSLPGSTDTQYFGPGTRLTVL.

This clone showed up just a few times. The rearrangement uses TRBV13 and TRBJ2-5, with 8 nucleotides matching TRBD2. CDR1 is PRHDT and CDR2 is FYEKMQ in the germline V gene (reference sequence). V gave up 7 bases and J gave up 3 bases; unmatched junction bases: 10. This CDR3 spans 15 amino acids. The CDR3 is CASKNEREHKETQYF. The CDR3 bases are TGTGCCAGCAAAAACGAGCGGGAGCACAAAGAGACCCAGTACTTC.

V usage is TRBV4-1 and J usage is TRBJ1-2; tentatively, D is TRBD1 (6 bases). V was clipped by 4 bases and J by 4 bases, with 13 bases between them. CDR1 is MGHRA and CDR2 is YSYEKL in the germline V gene. The CDR3 spans 14 residues. CDR3 bases: TGCGCCAGCAGCCCAGGGGACGGAGGCTATGGCTACACCTTC. As protein: CASSPGDGGYGYTF.

J is TRBJ2-5 and V is TRBV14, with 8 bases fitting TRBD2. CDR1 and CDR2 (germline): SGHDN, FVKESK. Trimming took 6 bases from V and 6 from J; bases not matched to a gene: 12. The length of the CDR3 is 15 residues. The CDR3 DNA reads as TGTGCCAGCAGTAGAAATAGCGGGAAATCAAAGACCCAGTACTTC. This encodes CASSRNSGKSKTQYF.

CDR3 coding DNA: TGTGCCAGAAGCTCCCTCGGGACTAGCGGGAGAAGCTGGAGTGAGCAGTTCTTC. It specifies CARSSLGTSGRSWSEQFF. The chain employs TRBV5-3 and TRBJ2-1, with 14 positions matching TRBD2. TRBV5-3 belongs to the ORF category, with a function that is uncertain. Trimming removed 3 bases from V and 9 bases from J; junction bases left unmatched: 14. The CDR3 spans 18 residues.

This clone has just one count. Other DNA sequences in this specimen translate into the identical CDR3. This rearrangement joins TRBV7-2 to TRBJ2-3, with D uncertain. V lost 5 bases and J lost 1, with 7 bases in between. Germline CDR1 reads SGHTA; CDR2 reads FQGNSA. This CDR3 spans 13 amino acids. CDR3 in amino acids: CASSPRRTDTQYF. The CDR3 region has the DNA TGTGCCAGCAGCCCTAGGCGCACAGATACGCAGTATTTT.

This clone was observed a handful of times. The chain has TRBV10-1 and TRBJ2-1, with TRBD1 matching over 7 bases. The germline gives CDR1 WNHNN, CDR2 SYGVQD (reference sequence). CDR3 length: 16 residues. V dropped 6 bases and J dropped 4; count of bases not matched to a gene: 12. CDR3 region: CASSEPSRDSYNEQFF. DNA for the CDR3: TGCGCCAGCAGCGAGCCAAGTCGGGACAGTTACAATGAGCAGTTCTTC.